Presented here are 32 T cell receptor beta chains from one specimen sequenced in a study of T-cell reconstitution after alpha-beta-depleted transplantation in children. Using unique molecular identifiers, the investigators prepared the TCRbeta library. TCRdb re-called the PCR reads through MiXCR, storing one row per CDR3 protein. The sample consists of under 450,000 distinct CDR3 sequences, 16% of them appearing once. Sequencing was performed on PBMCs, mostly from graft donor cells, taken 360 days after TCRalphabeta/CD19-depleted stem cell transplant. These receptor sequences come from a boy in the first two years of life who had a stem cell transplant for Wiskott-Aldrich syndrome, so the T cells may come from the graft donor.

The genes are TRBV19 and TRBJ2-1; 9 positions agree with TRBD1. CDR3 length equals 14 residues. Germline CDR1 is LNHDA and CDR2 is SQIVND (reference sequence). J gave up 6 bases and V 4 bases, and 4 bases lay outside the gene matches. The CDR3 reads CASSTGTGRNEQFF. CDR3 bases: TGTGCCAGTAGTACAGGGACAGGGCGCAATGAGCAGTTCTTC. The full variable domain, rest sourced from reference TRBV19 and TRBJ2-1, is DGGITQSPKYLFRKEGQNVTLSCEQNLNHDAMYWYRQDPGQGLRLIYYSQIVNDFQKGDIAEGYSVSREKKESFPLTVTSAQKNPTAFYLCASSTGTGRNEQFFGPGTRLTVL.

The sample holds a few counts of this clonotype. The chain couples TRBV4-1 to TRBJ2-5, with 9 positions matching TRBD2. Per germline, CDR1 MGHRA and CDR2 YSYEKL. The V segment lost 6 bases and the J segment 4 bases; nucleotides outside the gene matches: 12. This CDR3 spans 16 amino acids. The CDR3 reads CASRGASGDWRETQYF. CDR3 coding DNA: TGCGCCAGCAGAGGGGCTAGCGGGGATTGGCGAGAGACCCAGTACTTC.

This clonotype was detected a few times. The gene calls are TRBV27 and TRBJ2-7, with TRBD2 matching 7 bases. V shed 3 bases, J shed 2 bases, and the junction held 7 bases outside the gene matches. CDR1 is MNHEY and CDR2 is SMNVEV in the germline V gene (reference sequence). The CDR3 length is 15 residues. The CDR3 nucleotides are TGTGCCAGCAGTTTTGCGGGAAGCGGGACCTACGAGCAGTACTTC. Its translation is CASSFAGSGTYEQYF.

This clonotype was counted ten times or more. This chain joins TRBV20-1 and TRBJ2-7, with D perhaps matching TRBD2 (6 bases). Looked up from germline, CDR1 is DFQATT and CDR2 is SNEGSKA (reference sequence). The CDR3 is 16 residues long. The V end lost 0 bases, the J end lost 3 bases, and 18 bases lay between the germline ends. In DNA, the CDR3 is TGCAGTGCTAGAGATGCCGGGAGTGTGCAAATCTACGAGCAGTACTTC. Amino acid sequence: CSARDAGSVQIYEQYF.

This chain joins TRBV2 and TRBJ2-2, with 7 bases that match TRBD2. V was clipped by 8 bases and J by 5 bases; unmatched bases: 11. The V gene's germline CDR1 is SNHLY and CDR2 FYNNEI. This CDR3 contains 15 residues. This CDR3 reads CASCLAEGETGELFF. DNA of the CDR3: TGTGCCAGCTGTCTAGCGGAAGGAGAGACCGGGGAGCTGTTTTTT.

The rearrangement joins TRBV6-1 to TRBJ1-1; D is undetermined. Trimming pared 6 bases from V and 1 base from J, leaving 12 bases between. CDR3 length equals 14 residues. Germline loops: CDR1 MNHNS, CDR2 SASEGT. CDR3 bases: TGTGCCAGCAGCTGGGTTGACGAGAACACTGAAGCTTTCTTT. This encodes CASSWVDENTEAFF.

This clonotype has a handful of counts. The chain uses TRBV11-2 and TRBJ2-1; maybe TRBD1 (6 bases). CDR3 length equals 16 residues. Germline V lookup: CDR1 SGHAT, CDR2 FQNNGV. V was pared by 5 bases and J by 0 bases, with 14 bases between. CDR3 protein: CASSIYRAISYNEQFF. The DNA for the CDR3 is TGTGCCAGCAGCATATACAGGGCGATCTCCTACAATGAGCAGTTCTTC.

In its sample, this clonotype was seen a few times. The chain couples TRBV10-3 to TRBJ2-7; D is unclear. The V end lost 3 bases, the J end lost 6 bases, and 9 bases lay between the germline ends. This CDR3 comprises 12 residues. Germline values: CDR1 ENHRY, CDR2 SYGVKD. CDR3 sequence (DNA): TGTGCCATCAGTGACCTAGGTTTCGAGCAGTACTTC. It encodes CAISDLGFEQYF.

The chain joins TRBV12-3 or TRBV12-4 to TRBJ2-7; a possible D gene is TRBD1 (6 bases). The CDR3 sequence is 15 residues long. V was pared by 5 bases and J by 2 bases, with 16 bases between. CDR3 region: CASSPQGGYTYEQYF. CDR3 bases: TGTGCCAGCAGTCCACAGGGTGGCTATACCTACGAGCAGTACTTC.

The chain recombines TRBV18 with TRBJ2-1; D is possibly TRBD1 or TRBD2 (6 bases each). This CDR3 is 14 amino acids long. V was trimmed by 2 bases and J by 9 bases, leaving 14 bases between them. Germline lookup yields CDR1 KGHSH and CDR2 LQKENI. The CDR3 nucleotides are TGTGCCAGCTCACCATCGGGGGCAAACAGTGAGCAGTTCTTC. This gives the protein CASSPSGANSEQFF.

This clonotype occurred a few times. CDR3 in amino acids: CASRKLVQETQYF. The DNA of the CDR3 is TGTGCCAGCAGAAAGCTAGTCCAAGAGACCCAGTACTTC. The J gene is TRBJ2-5, the V gene TRBV6-1; D call uncertain. The CDR3 covers 13 residues. The germline V and J ends were trimmed by 6 bases and 1 base, with 9 bases remaining between them. Per germline, CDR1 MNHNS and CDR2 SASEGT.

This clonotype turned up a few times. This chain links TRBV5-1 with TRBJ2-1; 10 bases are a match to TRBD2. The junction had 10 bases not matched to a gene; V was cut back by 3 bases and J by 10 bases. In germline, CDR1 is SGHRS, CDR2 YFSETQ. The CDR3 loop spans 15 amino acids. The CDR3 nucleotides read TGCGCCAGCAGCTGGAGCGGGGGGGCCAGGGACGAGCAGTTCTTC. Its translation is CASSWSGGARDEQFF.

The CDR3 here is CASSEPGYTGELFF. CDR3 sequence (DNA): TGTGCCAGCAGTGAGCCGGGATACACCGGGGAGCTGTTTTTT. The chain has TRBV6-1 and TRBJ2-2; weak D call: TRBD2 (5 bases). Per germline, CDR1 MNHNS and CDR2 SASEGT. The CDR3 is made up of 14 amino acids. V gave up 3 bases and J gave up 3 bases, with 8 bases separating them.

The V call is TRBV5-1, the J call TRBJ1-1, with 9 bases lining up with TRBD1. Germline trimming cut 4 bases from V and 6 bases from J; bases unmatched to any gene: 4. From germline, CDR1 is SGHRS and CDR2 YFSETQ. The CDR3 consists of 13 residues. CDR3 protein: CASSEGQGSEAFF. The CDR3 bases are TGCGCCAGCAGCGAGGGACAGGGTTCTGAAGCTTTCTTT.

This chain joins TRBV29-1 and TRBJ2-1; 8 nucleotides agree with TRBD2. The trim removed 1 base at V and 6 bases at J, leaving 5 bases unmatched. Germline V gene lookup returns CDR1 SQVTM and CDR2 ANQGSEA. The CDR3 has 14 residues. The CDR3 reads CSVEGLAGFNEQFF. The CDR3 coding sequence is TGCAGCGTTGAAGGGCTAGCGGGCTTCAATGAGCAGTTCTTC.

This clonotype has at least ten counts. The CDR3 reads CASSLDGAYGYTF. CDR3 DNA: TGTGCCAGCAGCTTGGATGGGGCCTATGGCTACACCTTC. The chain employs TRBV5-5 and TRBJ1-2; possibly TRBD1 for D (5 bases). Trimming pared 0 bases from V and 4 bases from J, leaving 7 bases between. CDR3 length: 13 residues. Germline V gene sequence: CDR1 SGHKS, CDR2 YYEKEE (reference sequence).

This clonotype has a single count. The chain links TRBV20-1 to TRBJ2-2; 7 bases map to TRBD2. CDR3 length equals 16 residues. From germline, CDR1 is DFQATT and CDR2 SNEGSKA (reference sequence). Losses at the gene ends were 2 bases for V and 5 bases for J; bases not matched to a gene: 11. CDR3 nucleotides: TGCAGTGCTAGATTGAGAGCGGGGAGGTGGACCGGGGAGCTGTTTTTT. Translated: CSARLRAGRWTGELFF.

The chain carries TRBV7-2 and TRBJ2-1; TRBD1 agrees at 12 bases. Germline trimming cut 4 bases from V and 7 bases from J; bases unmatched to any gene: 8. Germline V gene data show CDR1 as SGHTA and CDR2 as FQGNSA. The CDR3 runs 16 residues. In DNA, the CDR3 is TGTGCCAGCAGCTCCCCGGGACAGGGGGCGAGGAATGAGCAGTTCTTC. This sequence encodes CASSSPGQGARNEQFF.

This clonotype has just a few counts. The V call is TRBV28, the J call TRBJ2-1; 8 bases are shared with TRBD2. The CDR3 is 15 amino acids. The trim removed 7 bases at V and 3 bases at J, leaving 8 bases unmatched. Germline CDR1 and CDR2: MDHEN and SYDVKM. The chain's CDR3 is CASKTAGDLYNEQFF. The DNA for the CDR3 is TGTGCCAGCAAAACAGCGGGGGACCTCTACAATGAGCAGTTCTTC.

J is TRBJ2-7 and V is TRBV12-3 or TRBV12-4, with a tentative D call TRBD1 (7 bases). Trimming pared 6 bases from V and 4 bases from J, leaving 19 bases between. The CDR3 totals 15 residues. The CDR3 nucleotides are TGTGCCAGCAGCTCGGGGGACAGAGGAAAATACGAGCAGTACTTC. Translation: CASSSGDRGKYEQYF.

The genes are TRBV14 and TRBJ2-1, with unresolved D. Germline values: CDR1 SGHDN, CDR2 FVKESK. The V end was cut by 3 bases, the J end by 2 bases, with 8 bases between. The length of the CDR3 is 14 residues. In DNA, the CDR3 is TGTGCCAGCAGCCATGAGGACGCCTACAATGAGCAGTTCTTC. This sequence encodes CASSHEDAYNEQFF. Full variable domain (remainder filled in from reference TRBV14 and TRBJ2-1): EAGVTQFPSHSVIEKGQTVTLRCDPISGHDNLYWYRRVMGKEIKFLLHFVKESKQDESGMPNNRFLAERTGGTYSTLKVQPAELEDSGVYFCASSHEDAYNEQFFGPGTRLTVL.

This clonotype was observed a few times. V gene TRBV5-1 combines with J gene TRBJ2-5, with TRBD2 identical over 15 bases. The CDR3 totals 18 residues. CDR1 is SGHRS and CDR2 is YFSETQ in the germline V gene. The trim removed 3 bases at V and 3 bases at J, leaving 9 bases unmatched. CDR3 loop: CASSWGRTSGGAEETQYF. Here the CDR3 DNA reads TGCGCCAGCAGCTGGGGTAGGACTAGCGGGGGGGCCGAAGAGACCCAGTACTTC. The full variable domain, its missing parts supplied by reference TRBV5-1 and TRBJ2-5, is KAGVTQTPRYLIKTRGQQVTLSCSPISGHRSVSWYQQTPGQGLQFLFEYFSETQRNKGNFPGRFSGRQFSNSRSEMNVSTLELGDSALYLCASSWGRTSGGAEETQYFGPGTRLLVL.

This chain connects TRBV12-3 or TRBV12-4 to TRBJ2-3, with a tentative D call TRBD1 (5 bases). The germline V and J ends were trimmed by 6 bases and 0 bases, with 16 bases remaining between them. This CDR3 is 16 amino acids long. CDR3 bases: TGTGCCAGCAGGGGCCCGGACATGTCGAGCACAGATACGCAGTATTTT. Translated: CASRGPDMSSTDTQYF.

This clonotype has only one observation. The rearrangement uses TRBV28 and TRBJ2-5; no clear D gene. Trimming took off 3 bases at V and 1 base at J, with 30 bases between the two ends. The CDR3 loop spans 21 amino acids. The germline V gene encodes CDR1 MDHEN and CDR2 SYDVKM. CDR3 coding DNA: TGTGCCAGCAGTTTCTACCTTCGCGCCCCGCCCGGGCCTTTCTCCCAAGAGACCCAGTACTTC. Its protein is CASSFYLRAPPGPFSQETQYF.

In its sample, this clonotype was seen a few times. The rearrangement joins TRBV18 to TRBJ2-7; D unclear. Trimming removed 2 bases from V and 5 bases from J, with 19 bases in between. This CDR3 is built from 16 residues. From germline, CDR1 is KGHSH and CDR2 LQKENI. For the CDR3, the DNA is TGTGCCAGCTCACCAAAGTCCCTACCGACGTACGACGAGCAGTACTTC. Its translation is CASSPKSLPTYDEQYF.

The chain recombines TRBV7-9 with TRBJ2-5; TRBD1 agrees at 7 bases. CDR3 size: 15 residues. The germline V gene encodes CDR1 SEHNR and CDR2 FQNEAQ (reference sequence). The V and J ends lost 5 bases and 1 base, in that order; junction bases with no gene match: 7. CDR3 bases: TGTGCCAGCAGCACCACAGGGACAGCCCAAGAGACCCAGTACTTC. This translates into CASSTTGTAQETQYF.

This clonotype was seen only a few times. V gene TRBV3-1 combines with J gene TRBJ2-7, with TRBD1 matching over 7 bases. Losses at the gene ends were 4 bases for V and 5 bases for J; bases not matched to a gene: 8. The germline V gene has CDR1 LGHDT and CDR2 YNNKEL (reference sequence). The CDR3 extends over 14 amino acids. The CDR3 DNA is TGTGCCAGCAGCCGGTCGGGACAGCTGCACGAGCAGTACTTC. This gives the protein CASSRSGQLHEQYF.

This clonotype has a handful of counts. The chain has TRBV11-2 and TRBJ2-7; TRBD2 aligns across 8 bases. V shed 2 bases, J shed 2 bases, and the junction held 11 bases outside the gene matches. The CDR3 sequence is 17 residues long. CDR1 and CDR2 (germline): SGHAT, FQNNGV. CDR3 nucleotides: TGTGCCAGCAGCTTACTCGCCCAGCGGGGGTCTACCTACGAGCAGTACTTC. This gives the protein CASSLLAQRGSTYEQYF.

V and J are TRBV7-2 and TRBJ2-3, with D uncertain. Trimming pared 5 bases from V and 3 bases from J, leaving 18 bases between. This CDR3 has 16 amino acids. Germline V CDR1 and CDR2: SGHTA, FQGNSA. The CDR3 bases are TGTGCCAGCAGCCCAGTGGGCCCTACGGAGACAGATACGCAGTATTTT. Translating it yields CASSPVGPTETDTQYF.

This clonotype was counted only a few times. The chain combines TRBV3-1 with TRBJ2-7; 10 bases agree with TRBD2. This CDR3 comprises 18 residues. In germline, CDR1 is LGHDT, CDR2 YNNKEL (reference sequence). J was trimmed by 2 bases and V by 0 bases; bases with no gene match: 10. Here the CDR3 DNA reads TGTGCCAGCAGCCAAGAGAAACTAGCGGGAAGGCCGACCTACGAGCAGTACTTC. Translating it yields CASSQEKLAGRPTYEQYF.

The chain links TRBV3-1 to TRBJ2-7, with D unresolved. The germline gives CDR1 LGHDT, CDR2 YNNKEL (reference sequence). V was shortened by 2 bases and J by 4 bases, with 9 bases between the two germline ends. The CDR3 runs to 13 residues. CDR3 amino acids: CASSQLGLYEQYF. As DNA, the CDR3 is TGTGCCAGCAGCCAACTCGGGCTTTACGAGCAGTACTTC.

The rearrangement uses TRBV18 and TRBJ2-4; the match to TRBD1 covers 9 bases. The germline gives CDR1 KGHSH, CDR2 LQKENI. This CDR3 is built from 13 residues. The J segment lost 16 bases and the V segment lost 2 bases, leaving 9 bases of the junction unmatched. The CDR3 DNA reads TGTGCCAGCTCACCAAAGGGACAGGGCGCACTCTACTTC. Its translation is CASSPKGQGALYF. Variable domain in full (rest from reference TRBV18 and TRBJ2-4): NAGVMQNPRHLVRRRGQEARLRCSPMKGHSHVYWYRQLPEEGLKFMVYLQKENIIDESGMPKERFSAEFPKEGPSILRIQQVVRGDSAAYFCASSPKGQGALYFGAGTRLSVL.